This is a list of T cell receptor beta chains from one sample in a study of T-cell reconstitution after alpha-beta-depleted transplantation in children. TCRdb reprocessed the PCR reads with MiXCR, giving one entry per CDR3 protein. The sample has about 580,000 distinct CDR3 sequences, about 21% seen once. This sample comprised PBMCs, mostly from graft donor cells, obtained 360 days after TCRalphabeta/CD19-depleted stem cell transplant. Receptor source: a boy less than two years old who had a stem cell transplant for acute myeloid leukemia, so the T cells may come from the graft donor. The CDR3 runs from the conserved cysteine through the conserved F or W. D genes are given only for firm matches. A row's size may be missing; if present it is once, few, many or a size class.

v_call: TRBV6-5; d_call: NA; cdr3_length: 14; clone_size: NA; j_call: TRBJ1-6; cdr3_nt: TGTGCCAGCAGTTACTCGGGCGGCAGTTCACCCCTCCACTTT; cdr3_aa: CASSYSGGSSPLHF
v_call: TRBV7-2; d_call: TRBD1; cdr3_length: 15; clone_size: many; j_call: TRBJ2-7; cdr3_nt: TGTGCCAGCAGCTTTTACGGGGACAGCTCCTACGAGCAGTACTTC; cdr3_aa: CASSFYGDSSYEQYF
v_call: TRBV6-5; d_call: TRBD2; cdr3_length: 14; clone_size: few; j_call: TRBJ2-2; cdr3_nt: TGTGCCAGCAGTTACGGCGGGGGTACCGGGGAGCTGTTTTTT; cdr3_aa: CASSYGGGTGELFF
v_call: TRBV7-2; d_call: NA; cdr3_length: 15; clone_size: NA; j_call: TRBJ2-7; cdr3_nt: TGTGCCAGCAGCCCCCTTTTAGGGAAGCACTACGAGCAGTACTTC; cdr3_aa: CASSPLLGKHYEQYF
v_call: TRBV6-5; d_call: TRBD1; cdr3_length: 15; clone_size: NA; j_call: TRBJ1-4; cdr3_nt: TGTGCCAGCAGTTATGCGACAGGGGAGAATGAAAAACTGTTTTTT; cdr3_aa: CASSYATGENEKLFF
v_call: TRBV29-1; d_call: NA; cdr3_length: 14; clone_size: many; j_call: TRBJ2-3; cdr3_nt: TGCAGCGTTGGGAGGGCTACTAGCACAGATACGCAGTATTTT; cdr3_aa: CSVGRATSTDTQYF
v_call: TRBV29-1; d_call: NA; cdr3_length: 12; clone_size: NA; j_call: TRBJ1-4; cdr3_nt: TGCAGCGTTGAAACGAGTTATGAAAAACTGTTTTTT; cdr3_aa: CSVETSYEKLFF
v_call: TRBV29-1; d_call: NA; cdr3_length: 11; clone_size: NA; j_call: TRBJ1-1; cdr3_nt: TGCAGCGTTGAAGGAGACACTGAAGCTTTCTTT; cdr3_aa: CSVEGDTEAFF
v_call: TRBV28; d_call: TRBD1; cdr3_length: 15; clone_size: NA; j_call: TRBJ2-5; cdr3_nt: TGTGCCAGCAGGTTAGATGACAGGGTGCCAGAGACCCAGTACTTC; cdr3_aa: CASRLDDRVPETQYF
v_call: TRBV7-2; d_call: NA; cdr3_length: 14; clone_size: NA; j_call: TRBJ2-5; cdr3_nt: TGTGCCAGCAGCTTAGATCGTAGTCAAGAGACCCAGTACTTC; cdr3_aa: CASSLDRSQETQYF
v_call: TRBV12-3/TRBV12-4; d_call: TRBD1; cdr3_length: 20; clone_size: many; j_call: TRBJ1-1; cdr3_nt: TGTGCCAGCAGCTCCTCTCCACATACTTGGGACAGGATCATGAACACTGAAGCTTTCTTT; cdr3_aa: CASSSSPHTWDRIMNTEAFF
v_call: TRBV20-1; d_call: NA; cdr3_length: 13; clone_size: NA; j_call: TRBJ1-2; cdr3_nt: TGCAGTGCAGGGGATACGGTGGGAAATGGCTACACCTTC; cdr3_aa: CSAGDTVGNGYTF
v_call: TRBV20-1; d_call: NA; cdr3_length: 15; clone_size: NA; j_call: TRBJ2-1; cdr3_nt: TGCAGTGCTAGAGATTTACAGAAGGACTACAATGAGCAGTTCTTC; cdr3_aa: CSARDLQKDYNEQFF
v_call: TRBV11-2; d_call: NA; cdr3_length: 14; clone_size: many; j_call: TRBJ2-7; cdr3_nt: TGTGCCAGCAGCTTACAACGGGGGTTCTACGAGCAGTACTTC; cdr3_aa: CASSLQRGFYEQYF
v_call: TRBV29-1; d_call: NA; cdr3_length: 12; clone_size: NA; j_call: TRBJ1-3; cdr3_nt: TGCAGCGCCTTTGTCTCTGGAAACACCATATATTTT; cdr3_aa: CSAFVSGNTIYF
v_call: TRBV20-1; d_call: TRBD2; cdr3_length: 14; clone_size: few; j_call: TRBJ2-5; cdr3_nt: TGCAGTGCTGACCGCCTGGGGGGGGAAGAGACCCAGTACTTC; cdr3_aa: CSADRLGGEETQYF